This entry is about one TCR beta chain. The antigen this receptor binds is unknown. The sample holds no much larger clone one base away, and base qualities are not on file. This sample is drawn from a study of OX40 agonist ivuxolimab in advanced cancers. Looking at the study overall: The costimulatory receptor OX40 (CD134) was targeted by ivuxolimab, a fully human IgG2 agonistic monoclonal antibody. Intravenous ivuxolimab was administered to patients every 2 weeks at six dose levels: 0.01, 0.1, 0.3, 1.5, 3 and 10 mg/kg. Of the 50 to 55 patients in dose escalation, approximately 20 had hepatocellular carcinoma, about 15 had melanoma, 9 had renal cell carcinoma and 9 had head and neck cancer. In the dose-escalation cohort, roughly 80% of patients were male, and the mean age was approximately 55 years, with a range of roughly 20 to 80. Prior anti-PD-1, anti-PD-L1 or anti-CTLA-4 therapy was permitted, and checkpoint inhibitors had been received by around 39% of dose-escalation patients. Partial responses were achieved by three dose-escalation patients, of whom one had hepatocellular carcinoma and two had cutaneous melanoma. Peripheral TCRbeta sequencing was intended to test whether TCR sequence diversity was altered and clonal T-cell expansion was caused by ivuxolimab. The paper describes the monotherapy dose-escalation part (N = 52 patients) of the phase I trial of ivuxolimab.

Study-level results and caveats: After ivuxolimab, expanded clones were on average more numerous among CD8+ T cells than among CD4+ T cells. At doses of 0.1 to 3.0 mg/kg, clonal expansion of both CD4+ and CD8+ blood T cells was observed from baseline to week 6. The antigen specificity of the peripheral T cells that underwent clonal expansion was not determined. Partial responders in the 0.1-3.0 mg/kg groups had among the lowest normalized peripheral clonal expansion, especially among CD8+ T cells. Low levels of normalized T-cell clonal expansion were also seen in some nonresponding patients.

Spanning cysteine to phenylalanine, the CDR3 consists of 15 amino acids. The sequence is cut down to CDR3 DNA, 45 bases in frame from base 1. Patients with a history of autoimmune disease or receiving systemic immunosuppression were excluded from the trial. In every dose cohort, peripheral blood was drawn for TCR sequencing at baseline, cycle 4 day 1, and cycle 7 day 1. The samples were drawn from a first-in-human, open-label, multicenter phase I dose-escalation trial of ivuxolimab. Adults with locally advanced or metastatic head and neck squamous cell, hepatocellular, melanoma or renal cell carcinoma were enrolled in the trial. Before TCR sequencing, CD4+ and CD8+ T cells were separately sorted from peripheral blood. Genomic DNA was extracted from sorted cells for sequencing of the TCRbeta CDR3 region. The immunoSEQ Assay was used for sequencing of TCRbeta CDR3 regions. What TCRdb holds here is the immuneACCESS table cut down to in-frame rearrangements. Part of the clones is not present; checked against another copy, under half of the missing clones reflect an unresolved V gene, and the others are unexplained. The sample profile shows fewer than 90,000 clones; about 89% of them were found once. Clones ranked in the top ten supply 1.5% to 2% of the sample.

The chain is made from TRBV21-1 and TRBJ2-7; the table's D gene call, TRBD2, was not cross checked with the DNA. TRBV21-1 is recorded as a pseudogene. This clonotype was obtained from an adult with an advanced solid tumor such as melanoma, head and neck, liver or kidney cancer. The material was CD4+ or CD8+ T cells sorted from blood, obtained in a trial of the OX40 agonist ivuxolimab. This receptor carries the CDR3 CASSKVRLSSYEQYF. The nucleotide sequence reads TGTGCCAGCAGCAAAGTGAGACTTTCCTCCTACGAGCAGTACTTC.